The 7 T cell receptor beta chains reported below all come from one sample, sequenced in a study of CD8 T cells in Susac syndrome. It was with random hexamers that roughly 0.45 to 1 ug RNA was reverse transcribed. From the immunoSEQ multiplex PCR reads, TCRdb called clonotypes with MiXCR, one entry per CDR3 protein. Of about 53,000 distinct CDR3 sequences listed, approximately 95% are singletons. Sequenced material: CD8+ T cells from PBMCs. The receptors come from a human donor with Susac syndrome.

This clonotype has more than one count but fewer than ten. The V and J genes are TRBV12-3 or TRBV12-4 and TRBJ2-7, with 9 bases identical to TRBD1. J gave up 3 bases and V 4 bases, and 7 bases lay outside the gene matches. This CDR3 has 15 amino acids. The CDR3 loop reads CASSSRDREVYEQYF. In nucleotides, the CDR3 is TGTGCCAGCAGTTCGCGGGACAGGGAGGTCTACGAGCAGTACTTC.

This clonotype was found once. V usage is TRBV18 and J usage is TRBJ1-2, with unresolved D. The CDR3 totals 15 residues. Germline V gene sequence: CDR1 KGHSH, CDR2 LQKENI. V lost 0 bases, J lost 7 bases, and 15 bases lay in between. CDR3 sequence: CASSPPGLPAGGYTF. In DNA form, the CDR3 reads TGTGCCAGCTCACCACCGGGTCTCCCCGCCGGTGGCTACACCTTC.

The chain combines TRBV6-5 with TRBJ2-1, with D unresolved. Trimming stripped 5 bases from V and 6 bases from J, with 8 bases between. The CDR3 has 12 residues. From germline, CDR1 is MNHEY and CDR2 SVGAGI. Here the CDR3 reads CASSPGSNEQFF. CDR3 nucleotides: TGTGCCAGCAGTCCCGGATCCAATGAGCAGTTCTTC.

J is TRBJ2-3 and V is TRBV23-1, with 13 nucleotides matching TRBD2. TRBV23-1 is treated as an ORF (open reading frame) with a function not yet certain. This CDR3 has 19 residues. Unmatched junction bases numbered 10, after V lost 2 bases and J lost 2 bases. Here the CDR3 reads CASSQSPGLAGDHTDTQYF. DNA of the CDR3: TGCGCCAGCAGTCAAAGCCCTGGACTAGCGGGGGACCACACAGATACGCAGTATTTT.

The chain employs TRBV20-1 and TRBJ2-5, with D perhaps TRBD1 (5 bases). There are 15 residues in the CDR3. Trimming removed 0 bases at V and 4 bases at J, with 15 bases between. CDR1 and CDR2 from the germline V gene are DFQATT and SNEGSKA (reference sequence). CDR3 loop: CSARDLAPGLETQYF. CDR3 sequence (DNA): TGCAGTGCTAGAGATCTCGCACCAGGGTTAGAGACCCAGTACTTC.

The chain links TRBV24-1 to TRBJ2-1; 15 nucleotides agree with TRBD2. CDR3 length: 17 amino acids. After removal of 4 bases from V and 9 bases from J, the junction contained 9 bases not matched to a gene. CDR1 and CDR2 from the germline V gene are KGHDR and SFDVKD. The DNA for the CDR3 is TGTGCCACCAGTGAACGCGGACTAGCGGGGGGGCCTGGTGAGCAGTTCTTC. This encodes CATSERGLAGGPGEQFF.

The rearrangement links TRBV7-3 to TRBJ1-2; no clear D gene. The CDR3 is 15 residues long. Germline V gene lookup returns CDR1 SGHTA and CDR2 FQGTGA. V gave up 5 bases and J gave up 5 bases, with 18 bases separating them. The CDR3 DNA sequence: TGTGCCAGCAGCGTGGGCCGGGCGGACCTATATGGCTACACCTTC. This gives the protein CASSVGRADLYGYTF.